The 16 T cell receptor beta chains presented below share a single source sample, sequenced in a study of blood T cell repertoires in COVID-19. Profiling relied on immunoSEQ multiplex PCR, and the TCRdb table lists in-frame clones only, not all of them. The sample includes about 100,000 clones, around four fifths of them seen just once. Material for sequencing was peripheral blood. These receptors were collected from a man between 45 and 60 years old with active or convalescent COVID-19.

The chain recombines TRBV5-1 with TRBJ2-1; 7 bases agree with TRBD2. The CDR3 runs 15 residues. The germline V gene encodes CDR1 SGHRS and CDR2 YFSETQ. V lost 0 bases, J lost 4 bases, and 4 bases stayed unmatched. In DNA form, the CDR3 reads TGCGCCAGCAGCTTGGGCGGGAGTGGTTACAATGAGCAGTTCTTC. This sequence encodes CASSLGGSGYNEQFF.

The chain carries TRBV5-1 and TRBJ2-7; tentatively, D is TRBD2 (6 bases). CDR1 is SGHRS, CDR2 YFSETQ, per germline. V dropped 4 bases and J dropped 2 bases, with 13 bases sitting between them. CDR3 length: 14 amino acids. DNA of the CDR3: TGCGCCAGCAGCAATAGCGGTTCGGCCTACGAGCAGTACTTC. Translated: CASSNSGSAYEQYF.

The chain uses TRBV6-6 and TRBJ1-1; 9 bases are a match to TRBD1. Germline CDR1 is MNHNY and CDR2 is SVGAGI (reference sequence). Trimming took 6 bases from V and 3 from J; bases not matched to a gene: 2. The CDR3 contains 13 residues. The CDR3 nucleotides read TGTGCCAGCAGCCGGACAGGGGACACTGAAGCTTTCTTT. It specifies CASSRTGDTEAFF.

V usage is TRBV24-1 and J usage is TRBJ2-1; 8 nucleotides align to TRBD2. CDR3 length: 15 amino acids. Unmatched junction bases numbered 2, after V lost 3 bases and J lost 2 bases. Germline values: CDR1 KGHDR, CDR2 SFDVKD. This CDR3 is CATSDIGGAYNEQFF. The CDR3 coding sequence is TGTGCCACCAGTGATATCGGGGGGGCCTACAATGAGCAGTTCTTC.

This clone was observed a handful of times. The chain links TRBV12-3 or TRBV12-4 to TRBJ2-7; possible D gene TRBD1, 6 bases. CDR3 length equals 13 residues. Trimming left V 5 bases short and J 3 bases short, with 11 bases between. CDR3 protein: CASSPDRNYEQYF. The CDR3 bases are TGTGCCAGCAGTCCGGACAGAAACTACGAGCAGTACTTC.

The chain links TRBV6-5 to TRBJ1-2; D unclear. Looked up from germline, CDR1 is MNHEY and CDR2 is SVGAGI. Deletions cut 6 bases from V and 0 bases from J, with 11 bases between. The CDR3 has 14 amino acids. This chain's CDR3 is CASRRSLANYGYTF. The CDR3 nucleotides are TGTGCCAGCAGGCGATCGTTAGCTAACTATGGCTACACCTTC.

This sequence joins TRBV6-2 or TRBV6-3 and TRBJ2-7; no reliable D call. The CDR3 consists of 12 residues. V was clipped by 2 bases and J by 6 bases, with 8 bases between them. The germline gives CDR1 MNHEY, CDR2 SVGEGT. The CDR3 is CASSYSPGEQYF. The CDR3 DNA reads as TGTGCCAGCAGTTACAGCCCTGGCGAGCAGTACTTC.

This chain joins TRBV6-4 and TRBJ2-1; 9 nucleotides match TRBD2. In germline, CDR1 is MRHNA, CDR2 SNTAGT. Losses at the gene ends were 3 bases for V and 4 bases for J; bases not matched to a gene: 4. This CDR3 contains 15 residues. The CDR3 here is CASSEGAGGYNEQFF. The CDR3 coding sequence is TGTGCCAGCAGTGAGGGAGCGGGAGGTTACAATGAGCAGTTCTTC.

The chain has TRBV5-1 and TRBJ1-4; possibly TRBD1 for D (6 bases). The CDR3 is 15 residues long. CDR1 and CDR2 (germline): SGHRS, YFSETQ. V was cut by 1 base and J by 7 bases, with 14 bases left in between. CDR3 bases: TGCGCCAGCAGCTTGAATGGGGGGGCGACTGAAAAACTGTTTTTT. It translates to CASSLNGGATEKLFF. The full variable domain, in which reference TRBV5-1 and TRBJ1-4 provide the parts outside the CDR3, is KAGVTQTPRYLIKTRGQQVTLSCSPISGHRSVSWYQQTPGQGLQFLFEYFSETQRNKGNFPGRFSGRQFSNSRSEMNVSTLELGDSALYLCASSLNGGATEKLFFGSGTQLSVL.

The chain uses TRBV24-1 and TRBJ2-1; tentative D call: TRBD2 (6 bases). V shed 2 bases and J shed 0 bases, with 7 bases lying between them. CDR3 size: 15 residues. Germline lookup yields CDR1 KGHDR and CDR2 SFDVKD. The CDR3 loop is CATSDYGSSYNEQFF. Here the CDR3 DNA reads TGTGCCACCAGTGATTACGGGAGCTCCTACAATGAGCAGTTCTTC.

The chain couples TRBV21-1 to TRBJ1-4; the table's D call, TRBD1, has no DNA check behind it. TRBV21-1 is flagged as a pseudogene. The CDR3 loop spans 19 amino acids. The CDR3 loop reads CASRPPRGQGPSTNEKLFF. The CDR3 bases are TGTGCCAGCAGACCTCCCAGAGGACAGGGGCCTTCAACTAATGAAAAACTGTTTTTT.

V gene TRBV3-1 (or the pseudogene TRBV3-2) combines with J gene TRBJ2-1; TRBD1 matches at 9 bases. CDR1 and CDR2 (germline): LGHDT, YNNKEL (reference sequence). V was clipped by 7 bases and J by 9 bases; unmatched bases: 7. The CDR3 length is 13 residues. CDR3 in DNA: TGTGCCAGCACCCCGGGACAGGGTACTGAGCAGTTCTTC. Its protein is CASTPGQGTEQFF.

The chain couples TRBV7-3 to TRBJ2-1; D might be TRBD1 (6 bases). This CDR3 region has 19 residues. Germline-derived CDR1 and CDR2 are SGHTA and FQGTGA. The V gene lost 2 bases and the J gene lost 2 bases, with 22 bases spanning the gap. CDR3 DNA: TGTGCCAGCAGCTTATGGGCAGGGGTGACCTTCATTCCCTACAATGAGCAGTTCTTC. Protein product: CASSLWAGVTFIPYNEQFF.

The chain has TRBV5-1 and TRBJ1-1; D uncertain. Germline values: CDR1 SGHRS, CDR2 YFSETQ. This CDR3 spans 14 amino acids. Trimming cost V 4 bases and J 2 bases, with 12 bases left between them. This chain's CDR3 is CASSPDFLNTEAFF. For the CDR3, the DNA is TGCGCCAGCAGCCCGGACTTTCTAAACACTGAAGCTTTCTTT.

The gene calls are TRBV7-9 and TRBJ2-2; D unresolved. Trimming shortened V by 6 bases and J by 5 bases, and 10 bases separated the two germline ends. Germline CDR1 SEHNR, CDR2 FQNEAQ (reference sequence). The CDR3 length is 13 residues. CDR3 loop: CASRSDGTGELFF. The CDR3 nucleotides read TGTGCCAGCAGGTCCGACGGGACCGGGGAGCTGTTTTTT.

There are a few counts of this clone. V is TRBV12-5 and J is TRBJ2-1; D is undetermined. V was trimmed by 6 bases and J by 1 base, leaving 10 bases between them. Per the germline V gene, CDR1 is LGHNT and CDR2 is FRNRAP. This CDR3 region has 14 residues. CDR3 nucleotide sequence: TGTGCTAGTGGCCCCAGGATGTCCTACAATGAGCAGTTCTTC. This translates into CASGPRMSYNEQFF.